These 17 T cell receptor beta chains originate from one sample sequenced in a study of CD8 T cells in Susac syndrome (dated by TCRdb to the late 2010s). Receptors were amplified or captured by the immunoSEQ multiplex PCR assay. RNA was extracted with the RNeasy kit and about 0.5 to 1 ug was reverse transcribed using random hexamers. TCRdb took the public reads, trimmed them with fastp at Q25, ran MiXCR for clone calling and kept in-frame beta chains. Entries that share a CDR3 protein sequence are merged under the most common genes and DNA. This sample comprises about 200,000 distinct CDR3 sequences, roughly 90% of them detected only once. 0.085% to 0.1% of the sample belongs to the ten largest clones. The source material was CD4+ T cells from PBMCs. The receptors here all came from a human donor with Susac syndrome.

The chain couples TRBV20-1 to TRBJ1-1; 7 positions agree with TRBD1. CDR3 length: 15 amino acids. V lost 1 base to trimming and J lost 4 bases; unmatched junction nucleotides: 9. From germline, CDR1 is DFQATT and CDR2 SNEGSKA (reference sequence). The CDR3 reads CSARVAGQPSTEAFF. The CDR3 bases are TGCAGTGCTAGAGTGGCGGGACAGCCGTCCACTGAAGCTTTCTTT.

The chain employs TRBV5-1 and TRBJ2-1, with 14 bases identical to TRBD2. Germline V gene data show CDR1 as SGHRS and CDR2 as YFSETQ. The CDR3 consists of 16 residues. Losses at the gene ends were 2 bases for V and 6 bases for J; bases not matched to a gene: 4. The CDR3 region has the DNA TGCGCCAGCAGCTTCCCGGGACTAGCGGGAGCCAATGAGCAGTTCTTC. Protein: CASSFPGLAGANEQFF.

The J gene is TRBJ2-1, the V gene TRBV28; D perhaps matches TRBD1 (6 bases). V gave up 4 bases and J gave up 4 bases, with 14 bases separating them. CDR1 is MDHEN and CDR2 is SYDVKM in the germline V gene. The CDR3 sequence is 15 residues long. The CDR3 here is CASSSTGTLYNEQFF. The CDR3 region has the DNA TGTGCCAGCAGTTCGACCGGGACACTTTACAATGAGCAGTTCTTC.

J is TRBJ2-1 and V is TRBV4-1; D is uncertain. The germline CDR1 and CDR2 sequences are MGHRA and YSYEKL. Trimming left V 0 bases short and J 4 bases short, with 10 bases between. CDR3 length: 15 amino acids. The CDR3: CASSQDQASYNEQFF. Here the CDR3 DNA reads TGCGCCAGCAGCCAAGATCAAGCCAGTTACAATGAGCAGTTCTTC.

The V call is TRBV5-1, the J call TRBJ1-4; possibly TRBD1 for D (6 bases). There are 15 residues in the CDR3. Germline V gene sequence: CDR1 SGHRS, CDR2 YFSETQ. The V gene lost 4 bases and the J gene lost 7 bases, with 17 bases spanning the gap. DNA of the CDR3: TGCGCCAGCAGCACAAGTTCGGGACAAGCTGAAAAACTGTTTTTT. Its protein is CASSTSSGQAEKLFF.

This clonotype appeared a single time. This rearrangement joins TRBV5-1 to TRBJ2-2; weak D call: TRBD2 (6 bases). V dropped 4 bases and J dropped 4 bases, with 20 bases sitting between them. CDR1 is SGHRS, CDR2 YFSETQ, per germline. The CDR3 is made up of 17 amino acids. The DNA for the CDR3 is TGCGCCAGCAGCACGGATGCGGGACTCACGGGCACCGGGGAGCTGTTTTTT. Translated, it gives CASSTDAGLTGTGELFF.

This clonotype has only one observation. The CDR3 nucleotides read TGTGCCAGCAGTGAGTCCGGGGGCGGTGAAGCTTTCTTT. Its translation is CASSESGGGEAFF. The rearrangement links TRBV6-1 to TRBJ1-1; D might be TRBD1 (6 bases). V was clipped by 3 bases and J by 7 bases, with 12 bases between them. This CDR3 spans 13 amino acids. Germline-derived CDR1 and CDR2 are MNHNS and SASEGT.

The V call is TRBV28, the J call TRBJ2-7; the D is unclear. The V end lost 5 bases, the J end lost 3 bases, and 14 bases lay between the germline ends. The CDR3 is 14 amino acids. Germline V gene sequence: CDR1 MDHEN, CDR2 SYDVKM. CDR3 DNA sequence: TGTGCCAGCAGTACCTTTAGAATCCTCTACGAGCAGTACTTC. The encoded protein is CASSTFRILYEQYF. The variable domain in full, completed from reference TRBV28 and TRBJ2-7, reads DVKVTQSSRYLVKRTGEKVFLECVQDMDHENMFWYRQDPGLGLRLIYFSYDVKMKEKGDIPEGYSVSREKKERFSLILESASTNQTSMYLCASSTFRILYEQYFGPGTRLTVT.

The chain has TRBV20-1 and TRBJ2-2; D gene uncertain. Deletions cut 3 bases from V and 1 base from J, with 9 bases between. CDR1 is DFQATT and CDR2 is SNEGSKA in the germline V gene (reference sequence). The CDR3 sequence is 14 residues long. The DNA for the CDR3 is TGCAGTGCTAGCCGTCAGGTGAACACCGGGGAGCTGTTTTTT. It specifies CSASRQVNTGELFF.

The chain employs TRBV5-4 and TRBJ2-3, with 9 bases matching TRBD2. Germline CDR1 is SGHNT and CDR2 is YYREEE (reference sequence). The CDR3 covers 16 residues. After removal of 4 bases from V and 2 bases from J, the junction contained 8 bases not matched to a gene. CDR3 sequence reads: CASSQAGGSPTDTQYF. CDR3 DNA sequence: TGTGCCAGCAGCCAAGCGGGGGGTAGCCCCACAGATACGCAGTATTTT.

The chain employs TRBV3-1 and TRBJ2-3; 12 bases are shared with TRBD2. Trimming at V came to 6 bases and at J to 6 bases, leaving 4 bases not matched to a gene. This CDR3 contains 14 residues. CDR1 LGHDT and CDR2 YNNKEL come from the germline V gene (reference sequence). The CDR3 DNA reads TGTGCCAGCAGTCGACTAGCGGGAGTGGATACGCAGTATTTT. It is translated as CASSRLAGVDTQYF.

The chain combines TRBV20-1 with TRBJ2-5; D is perhaps TRBD2 (5 bases). The CDR3 extends over 14 amino acids. Germline V lookup: CDR1 DFQATT, CDR2 SNEGSKA (reference sequence). V was shortened by 7 bases and J by 5 bases, with 20 bases between the two germline ends. The CDR3 region is CSVPPMAGGETQYF. The CDR3 DNA is TGCAGTGTCCCCCCAATGGCGGGCGGGGAGACCCAGTACTTC.

This chain links TRBV19 with TRBJ2-1; D perhaps matches TRBD1 (6 bases). The CDR3 is 14 amino acids. CDR1 is LNHDA and CDR2 is SQIVND in the germline V gene (reference sequence). The germline V and J ends were trimmed by 9 bases and 0 bases, with 12 bases remaining between them. CDR3 protein: CASAQGYSYNEQFF. CDR3 DNA: TGTGCCAGCGCTCAGGGGTACTCCTACAATGAGCAGTTCTTC.

V is TRBV19 and J is TRBJ2-5; D tentatively reads TRBD1 or TRBD2 (5 bases each). V lost 4 bases, J lost 2 bases, and 11 bases lay in between. The CDR3 covers 14 residues. Per germline, CDR1 LNHDA and CDR2 SQIVND (reference sequence). The CDR3 here is CASSTGTGQETQYF. The CDR3 nucleotides are TGTGCCAGTAGTACCGGGACGGGGCAAGAGACCCAGTACTTC. Full variable domain (remainder filled in from reference TRBV19 and TRBJ2-5): DGGITQSPKYLFRKEGQNVTLSCEQNLNHDAMYWYRQDPGQGLRLIYYSQIVNDFQKGDIAEGYSVSREKKESFPLTVTSAQKNPTAFYLCASSTGTGQETQYFGPGTRLLVL.

V usage is TRBV2 and J usage is TRBJ2-1; D is unclear. The CDR3 is 14 amino acids. Deletions cut 6 bases from V and 4 bases from J, with 13 bases between. The V gene's germline CDR1 is SNHLY and CDR2 FYNNEI. DNA for the CDR3: TGTGCCAGCAGACGCGAGACTTCATACAATGAGCAGTTCTTC. It is translated as CASRRETSYNEQFF.

This clonotype was counted a few times. The rearrangement uses TRBV11-2 and TRBJ2-7; no definite D call. CDR1 SGHAT and CDR2 FQNNGV come from the germline V gene. The CDR3 is 11 amino acids. Trimming removed 3 bases at V and 1 base at J, with 1 base between. The CDR3 reads CASSFSYEQYF. The CDR3 nucleotides are TGTGCCAGCAGCTTTTCCTACGAGCAGTACTTC. Full variable domain (missing parts from reference TRBV11-2 and TRBJ2-7): EAGVAQSPRYKIIEKRQSVAFWCNPISGHATLYWYQQILGQGPKLLIQFQNNGVVDDSQLPKDRFSAERLKGVDSTLKIQPAKLEDSAVYLCASSFSYEQYFGPGTRLTVT.

The chain is built from TRBV19 and TRBJ1-5; 8 bases line up with TRBD1. V lost 3 bases and J lost 5; bases outside the gene matches: 18. The CDR3 runs 19 residues. In germline, CDR1 is LNHDA, CDR2 SQIVND (reference sequence). The CDR3, as DNA: TGTGCCAGTAGTATTGGTCCCTTACGGACAGGGAGTGGGTATCAGCCCCAGCATTTT. Its translation is CASSIGPLRTGSGYQPQHF.